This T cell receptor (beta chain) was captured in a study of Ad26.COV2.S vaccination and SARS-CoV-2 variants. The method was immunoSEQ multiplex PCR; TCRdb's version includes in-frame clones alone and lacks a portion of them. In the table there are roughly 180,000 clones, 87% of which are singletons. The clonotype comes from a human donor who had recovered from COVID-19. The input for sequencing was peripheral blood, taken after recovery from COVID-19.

The DNA of the CDR3 is TGTGCCAGCAGCTCCCAGGCCGGGGGCCACAATGAGCAGTTCTTC. Encoded protein: CASSSQAGGHNEQFF. The J gene is TRBJ2-1, the V gene TRBV7-2, with D perhaps matching TRBD1 or TRBD2 (6 bases each). The germline V gene encodes CDR1 SGHTA and CDR2 FQGNSA. The V end lost 4 bases, the J end lost 5 bases, and 15 bases lay between the germline ends. The CDR3 extends over 15 amino acids.